One T cell receptor beta chain is described in this entry. Its target is not known. The data belong to a study of shared clonotypes between healthy human individuals. Study as a whole: Sampling drew on donors who were two women and a few men aged 18 to 49. Per-donor plates numbered three CD4 naive, three CD4 memory, two CD8 naive and one CD8 memory.

CD4+ cells yielded CD45RA+ naive and CD45RA-negative memory subsets. The study's findings and limits: Investigators expected sequencing depth to affect clonotype sharing among donors.

Germline V gives CDR1 SGDLS, CDR2 YYNGEE. V shed 4 bases and J shed 0 bases, with 13 bases lying between them. The CDR3 runs 15 residues. The method was immunoSEQ multiplex PCR; TCRdb's version includes in-frame clones alone and lacks a portion of them. Of about 2.3 million clones in the sample, more than 80% were seen once. This clonotype was obtained from a man younger than 30 in good health. Some clones in this sample may be carry-over from other donors' samples. The chain combines TRBV9 with TRBJ1-1; tentative D call: TRBD1 (5 bases). Material: naive CD4+ T cells from PBMCs. Subset described: CD45RA+ positively selected. The CDR3 loop is CASSWGVDMNTEAFF. CDR3 sequence (DNA): TGTGCCAGCAGCTGGGGCGTTGACATGAACACTGAAGCTTTCTTT.